This T cell receptor (beta chain) was identified during a study of graft-versus-host responses after intestinal transplantation (dated by TCRdb to the early 2020s). Broadly, across the study: The transplants that recipients got were multivisceral, liver-intestinal, or isolated intestinal. All recipients received anti-thymocyte globulin induction followed by maintenance tacrolimus and steroids for approximately 3 years. After intestinal transplantation, graft-versus-host and host-versus-graft alloreactive T cell clones in the graft, circulation and bone marrow were tracked using bulk TCR-beta CDR3 sequencing. Alloreactive clones were identified by sequencing pre-transplant mixed lymphocyte reaction products and comparing them with unstimulated pre-transplant donor and recipient T cells. A cohort of approximately 24 intestinal transplant recipients, including one retransplant, was enrolled, and 3 patients lacking pretransplant specimens were excluded. Donor T cell macrochimerism was defined as a peak of at least 4% donor T cells among recipient peripheral blood mononuclear cells. Rather than being sequenced by the commercial service, samples from a few later patients were sequenced in-house on an Illumina MiSeq and processed with MiXCR.

What the research found in general, with its limitations: GvH clones were detected in recipient bone marrow, and some appeared earlier in ileal mucosa or blood, consistent with an intestinal mucosal origin. Early after transplant, declines in HvG clones were associated with peak levels of circulating GvH clones. In patients with donor T cell macrochimerism, the allografts had high GvH to HvG T cell clonal ratios. The conclusions were limited by the relatively low number and heterogeneity of the intestinal transplant patients.

Library preparation employed the immunoSEQ multiplex PCR assay. For most patients, genomic DNA was isolated using the Qiagen DNeasy Blood and Tissue Kit and was shipped frozen to Adaptive Biotechnologies for TCR sequencing. High-throughput TCR-beta CDR3 sequencing of genomic DNA from most patients was performed by Adaptive Biotechnologies. As for the original processing: TCR sequencing data were retrieved from Adaptive's ImmunoSEQ software for around 19 patients, whereas a few other patients were processed with MiXCR and VDJtools. To correct CD4 versus CD8 sorting errors, any sequence found in both subsets at a frequency ratio below 5:1 was removed. CDR3 nucleotide sequences shared by donor and recipient were removed because the origin of these sequences could not be assigned. Alloreactive clones required at least 2-fold expansion over unstimulated cells and minimum CFSE-low frequency of 0.002% (template counts) or 0.001% (read counts). Mappable clones were those detected in sequenced pre-transplant spleen, lymph node, or MLR CFSE-low populations of the donor or recipient. The cumulative frequency of alloreactive clones was calculated as a percentage of all sequences, weighted by copy number. TCRdb took this table from immuneACCESS and kept in-frame rearrangements with V and J called. Such tables lack part of the clones; where checked against another copy, unresolved V genes explain under half of the gap, and the rest is unexplained. V and J calls plus clone size are reproduced from that table; the DNA served to infer D and trimming. For this sample there are around 55,000 clones; approximately 88% appear just once. The ten largest clones represent 0.55% to 0.8% of the sample.

Including cysteine and phenylalanine, the CDR3 has 12 amino acids. Only CDR3 DNA remains: 36 bases, in frame from the first base. This clone was observed once. Its binding antigen is unknown. There are no base qualities to consult, and no much larger clone falls within one base. What the time point label conveys for this sample: cells obtained before transplantation from donor or recipient. CD3+CD4+ and CD3+CD8+ populations were FACS-sorted from unstimulated pre-transplant donor and recipient cells taken from spleen or lymph nodes. The sequences come from unstimulated CD4+ T cells sorted from spleen or lymph node cells, collected before transplant. The rearranged chain carries TRBV21-1 and TRBJ2-1; the DNA was not compared with TRBD2, the D call given in the table. TRBV21-1 constitutes a pseudogene. The sequence derives from a human donor who was the organ donor for an intestinal transplant. DNA sequence: TGTGCCATTGGGACTAGCGGGAATGAGCAGTTCTTC. This gives the protein CAIGTSGNEQFF.